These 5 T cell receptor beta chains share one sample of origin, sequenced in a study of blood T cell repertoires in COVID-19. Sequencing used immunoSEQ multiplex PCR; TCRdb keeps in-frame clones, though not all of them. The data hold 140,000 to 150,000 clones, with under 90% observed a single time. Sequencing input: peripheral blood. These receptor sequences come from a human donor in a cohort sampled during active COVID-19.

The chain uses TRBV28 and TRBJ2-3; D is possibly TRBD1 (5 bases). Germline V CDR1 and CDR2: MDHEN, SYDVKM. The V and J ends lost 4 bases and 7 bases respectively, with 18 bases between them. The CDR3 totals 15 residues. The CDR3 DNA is TGTGCCAGCAGTTCGATGACAGATCGCGGTAATACGCAGTATTTT. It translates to CASSSMTDRGNTQYF.

CDR3 in DNA: TGCGCCAGCAGCGGAGGGACAGGGCGAGGTGGCGGCTACACCTTC. Translating gives CASSGGTGRGGGYTF. This rearrangement joins TRBV5-1 to TRBJ1-2; 9 bases line up with TRBD1. The CDR3 is made up of 15 amino acids. Germline-derived CDR1 and CDR2 are SGHRS and YFSETQ. Germline trimming cut 4 bases from V and 8 bases from J; bases unmatched to any gene: 12. Filled out from reference TRBV5-1 and TRBJ1-2, the complete variable domain reads KAGVTQTPRYLIKTRGQQVTLSCSPISGHRSVSWYQQTPGQGLQFLFEYFSETQRNKGNFPGRFSGRQFSNSRSEMNVSTLELGDSALYLCASSGGTGRGGGYTFGSGTRLTVV.

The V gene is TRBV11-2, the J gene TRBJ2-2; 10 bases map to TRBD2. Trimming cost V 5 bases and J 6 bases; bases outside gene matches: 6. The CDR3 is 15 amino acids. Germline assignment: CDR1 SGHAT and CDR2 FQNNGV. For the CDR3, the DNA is TGTGCCAGCAGCCAGAGCGGGGGGGCGGCCGGGGAGCTGTTTTTT. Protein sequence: CASSQSGGAAGELFF.

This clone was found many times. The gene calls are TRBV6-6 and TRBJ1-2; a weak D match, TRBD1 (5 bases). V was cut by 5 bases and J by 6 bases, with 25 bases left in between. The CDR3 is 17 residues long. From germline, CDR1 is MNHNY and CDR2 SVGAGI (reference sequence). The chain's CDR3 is CASSPPGLRNKGDGYTF. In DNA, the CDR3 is TGTGCCAGCAGTCCTCCTGGGCTTCGGAACAAAGGGGATGGCTACACCTTC.

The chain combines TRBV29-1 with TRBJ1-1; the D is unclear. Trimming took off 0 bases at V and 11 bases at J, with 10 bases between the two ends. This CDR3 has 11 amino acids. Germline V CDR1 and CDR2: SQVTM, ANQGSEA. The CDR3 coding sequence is TGCAGCGTTGAAGATAGCATCGGTGCTTTCTTT. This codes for CSVEDSIGAFF.